The present entry profiles one TCR beta chain with its context. What it binds is unknown. The data belong to a study of identical twins. Points from the study as a whole: Beta out-of-frame twin sharing showed a weaker excess. Insertions were fewer in abundant cord blood beta clonotypes, whereas memory repertoires showed none of this pattern.

CDR3 length: 15 residues. In TCRdb, the 5' RACE reads were re-called with MiXCR into one record per CDR3 protein. Here the sample spans 1.5 million to 2 million distinct CDR3 sequences, around a third being singletons. V gene TRBV12-3 or TRBV12-4 combines with J gene TRBJ2-1; 7 bases align to TRBD1. The J call may be wrong; the DNA end is better matched by TRBJ2-7. Sequencing used cord blood. The source of this sequence is a newborn girl in good health. CDR3 amino acids: CASSFWDSLDNEQYF. As DNA, the CDR3 is TGTGCCAGCAGTTTTTGGGACAGCCTAGACAATGAGCAGTACTTC.